A selection of T cell receptor beta chains follows, all from one sample in a study of chemoradiotherapy in HPV16-positive cancers. Assay: immunoSEQ multiplex PCR; the TCRdb copy retains only in-frame clones and omits some. The table includes about 1,400 clones, around 76% detected once. Material: tumor tissue, obtained from a patient who underwent chemoradiotherapy. Receptors originate from a human donor with HPV-associated anogenital cancer. Both conserved end residues are part of each CDR3. D genes are given only for firm matches. Only some rows state a clone size, as once, few, many or a class for expanded clones.

v_gene	len	d_gene	j_gene	abundance	CDR3aa	CDR3nt
TRBV6-1	18	TRBD1	TRBJ2-1	-	CASSETSGAAGGNNEQFF	TGTGCCAGCAGTGAAACGTCCGGTGCGGCAGGGGGTAACAATGAGCAGTTCTTC
TRBV6-1	12	-	TRBJ1-3	-	CASSDLGNTIYF	TGTGCCAGCAGTGACCTTGGAAACACCATATATTTT
TRBV7-6	13	-	TRBJ2-5	-	CASSLDSQETQYF	TGTGCCAGCAGCTTAGACAGCCAAGAGACCCAGTACTTC
TRBV2	15	-	TRBJ2-1	-	CASRTDIGRANEQFF	TGTGCCAGCAGGACGGACATCGGTCGTGCGAATGAGCAGTTCTTC
TRBV25-1	14	-	TRBJ2-1	-	CASRGQGSYNEQFF	TGTGCCAGCAGGGGGCAGGGCTCCTACAATGAGCAGTTCTTC
TRBV7-8	17	-	TRBJ2-2	-	CASSLKLGTTNTGELFF	TGTGCCAGCAGCTTAAAGTTGGGGACGACAAACACCGGGGAGCTGTTTTTT
TRBV7-2	15	-	TRBJ1-4	-	CASSLVVGSGEKLFF	TGTGCCAGCAGCTTAGTAGTAGGCAGTGGGGAAAAACTGTTTTTT
TRBV5-6	13	-	TRBJ2-1	-	CASSRLVGNEQFF	TGTGCCAGCAGCCGTCTAGTTGGAAATGAGCAGTTCTTC
TRBV11-2	11	-	TRBJ2-1	-	CASRLNGEQFF	TGTGCCAGCCGCCTTAATGGTGAGCAGTTCTTC
TRBV6-4	15	TRBD2	TRBJ2-1	-	CASRDFAGAYNEQFF	TGTGCCAGCAGGGATTTTGCGGGGGCCTACAATGAGCAGTTCTTC
TRBV7-9	13	-	TRBJ1-4	-	CASSLALNEKLFF	TGTGCCAGCAGCTTAGCCCTTAATGAAAAACTGTTTTTT
TRBV6-5	13	-	TRBJ1-2	once	CASSGVNGYGYTF	TGTGCCAGCAGTGGGGTTAATGGCTATGGCTACACCTTC
TRBV9	14	-	TRBJ1-1	-	CASSPQAVNTEAFF	TGTGCCAGCAGCCCCCAGGCAGTAAACACTGAAGCTTTCTTT
TRBV2	12	-	TRBJ1-5	-	CASDSPNQPQHF	TGTGCCAGTGACAGCCCCAATCAGCCCCAGCATTTT
TRBV10-3	15	TRBD1	TRBJ1-1	-	CAILRDRDLNTEAFF	TGTGCCATCCTCAGGGACAGGGATTTGAACACTGAAGCTTTCTTT
TRBV2	14	-	TRBJ1-5	-	CASSEEGGNQPQHF	TGTGCCAGCAGTGAAGAGGGCGGCAATCAGCCCCAGCATTTT
TRBV5-4	14	-	TRBJ1-1	-	CASSLKGPGTEAFF	TGTGCCAGCAGCTTAAAGGGACCAGGGACTGAAGCTTTCTTT
TRBV29-1	17	-	TRBJ2-5	-	CSVELPPNGGFQETQYF	TGCAGCGTTGAACTTCCTCCCAACGGTGGTTTCCAAGAGACCCAGTACTTC
TRBV7-6	14	-	TRBJ2-2	large	CASSVAPDTGELFF	TGTGCCAGCAGCGTAGCACCCGACACCGGGGAGCTGTTTTTT
TRBV28	15	-	TRBJ1-1	-	CASRPGDRGNTEAFF	TGTGCCAGCAGGCCGGGGGACCGGGGGAACACTGAAGCTTTCTTT
TRBV30	14	TRBD2	TRBJ2-7	-	CAWKGLGGTYEQYF	TGTGCCTGGAAGGGACTAGGGGGAACCTACGAGCAGTACTTC
TRBV10-3	16	TRBD1	TRBJ2-7	-	CASSPASGQGGYEQYF	TGTGCCTCCTCCCCCGCGTCGGGACAGGGGGGGTACGAGCAGTACTTC
TRBV28	16	-	TRBJ1-2	-	CASSSARADITYGYTF	TGTGCCAGCAGTTCAGCTCGGGCAGACATTACTTATGGCTACACCTTC
TRBV5-6	14	-	TRBJ1-2	-	CASSWVGQPYGYTF	TGTGCCAGCAGCTGGGTTGGACAGCCTTATGGCTACACCTTC
TRBV7-6	15	-	TRBJ2-2	once	CASSFEPGYTGELFF	TGTGCCAGCAGCTTCGAACCCGGGTACACCGGGGAGCTGTTTTTT
TRBV18	15	-	TRBJ1-1	once	CASSPPMAVNTEAFF	TGTGCCAGCTCACCACCTATGGCTGTGAACACTGAAGCTTTCTTT
TRBV19	16	TRBD2	TRBJ2-3	-	CASSIRTAGGTDTQYF	TGTGCCAGTAGTATCAGGACGGCGGGGGGCACAGATACGCAGTATTTT
TRBV30	14	TRBD1	TRBJ1-5	-	CAWSGGQGNQPQHF	TGTGCCTGGAGTGGGGGACAGGGCAATCAGCCCCAGCATTTT
TRBV7-6	15	-	TRBJ1-1	few	CASSRDTYMNTEAFF	TGTGCCAGCAGTCGGGACACCTACATGAACACTGAAGCTTTCTTT
TRBV30	16	TRBD1	TRBJ1-6	-	CAWSEGVEGAASPLHF	TGTGCCTGGAGTGAGGGAGTAGAGGGGGCGGCATCACCCCTCCACTTT
TRBV7-9	12	-	TRBJ1-5	-	CASSSDNQPQHF	TGTGCCAGCAGCTCAGACAATCAGCCCCAGCATTTT
TRBV27	14	-	TRBJ1-5	-	CASSRGLLNQPQHF	TGTGCCAGCAGCCGGGGACTATTAAATCAGCCCCAGCATTTT
TRBV7-9	19	-	TRBJ2-6	-	CASSLGHPVSKAGANVLTF	TGTGCCAGCAGCTTAGGACACCCGGTTTCAAAGGCTGGGGCCAACGTCCTGACTTTC
TRBV27	15	-	TRBJ2-7	-	CASSLSAGRPYEQYF	TGTGCCAGCAGTCTATCCGCGGGGAGGCCCTACGAGCAGTACTTC
TRBV6-5	13	-	TRBJ1-1	-	CASSRTLQGRGIF	TGTGCCAGCAGCCGAACCCTGCAAGGCCGAGGGATCTTT
TRBV7-2	13	TRBD1	TRBJ2-7	few	CASSLRGHYEQYF	TGTGCCAGCAGCTTGAGGGGGCACTACGAGCAGTACTTC
TRBV5-1	15	TRBD1	TRBJ1-1	-	CASSFGQGLGTEAFF	TGCGCCAGCAGCTTCGGACAGGGGCTAGGCACTGAAGCTTTCTTT
TRBV19	13	-	TRBJ2-1	-	CASSILRYNEQFF	TGTGCCAGTAGTATCCTAAGGTACAATGAGCAGTTCTTC
TRBV7-3	15	-	TRBJ2-3	-	CASSLAGTLTDTQYF	TGTGCCAGCAGCTTAGCCGGGACCCTCACAGATACGCAGTATTTT
TRBV4-3	13	-	TRBJ2-1	-	CASSQASGVVQFF	TGCGCCAGCAGCCAAGCGTCGGGGGTCGTGCAGTTCTTC
TRBV5-1	12	-	TRBJ2-1	-	CASSDTRSAQFF	TGCGCCAGCAGCGATACTCGAAGCGCGCAGTTCTTC